This TCR beta chain comes out of a study of blood T cells in healthy people across ages. Per the germline V gene, CDR1 is MDHEN and CDR2 is SYDVKM. J gave up 5 bases and V 2 bases, and 2 bases lay outside the gene matches. CDR3 size: 14 residues. A J-beta primer mix and a sample-barcoded 5' primer were used in a second PCR of roughly 6 to 11 cycles. TCRdb re-derived calls from the 5' RACE reads in MiXCR, one entry per CDR3 protein. Of over 1.5 million distinct CDR3 sequences in the sample, 49% were seen once. This chain uses TRBV28 with TRBJ2-1; 8 bases are shared with TRBD2. The sample comprised blood. This receptor was taken from a woman between 35 and 50 years old in good health. This chain's CDR3 is CASSLTGGHNEQFF. The DNA of the CDR3 is TGTGCCAGCAGTTTAACGGGGGGGCACAATGAGCAGTTCTTC. Full variable domain (missing parts from reference TRBV28 and TRBJ2-1): DVKVTQSSRYLVKRTGEKVFLECVQDMDHENMFWYRQDPGLGLRLIYFSYDVKMKEKGDIPEGYSVSREKKERFSLILESASTNQTSMYLCASSLTGGHNEQFFGPGTRLTVL.